A selection of T cell receptor beta chains follows, all from one sample in a study of T cell clones after liver transplantation. Some clones are missing from TCRdb's copy, which holds only in-frame ones; the method was immunoSEQ multiplex PCR. The table shows 85,000 to 130,000 clones, with approximately 85% occurring only once. The sequenced sample was CD4+ T cells from blood, obtained before liver transplant. These receptors were collected from a human donor who received a liver transplant. The CDR3 runs from the conserved cysteine through the conserved F or W. The D gene is left open where the match is weak. Clone size is shown for a subset of rows, as once, few, many or a class of expanded clone.

J gene | V gene | clone size | D gene | CDR3 protein | CDR3 DNA
TRBJ2-3 | TRBV27 | few | TRBD2 | CASSPLWISGRADTQYF | TGTGCCAGCAGCCCCCTATGGATTAGCGGGAGGGCCGATACGCAGTATTTT
TRBJ2-3 | TRBV7-3 | . | . | CASSLTVTSTDTQYF | TGTGCCAGCAGCTTAACAGTTACTAGCACAGATACGCAGTATTTT
TRBJ2-7 | TRBV28 | . | . | CASSSLYEQYF | TGTGCCAGCAGTTCACTCTACGAGCAGTACTTC
TRBJ2-7 | TRBV30 | . | . | CAWRDDAYEQYF | TGTGCCTGGAGGGATGATGCCTACGAGCAGTACTTC
TRBJ2-7 | TRBV6-5 | . | TRBD2 | CASSYNGRHSYEQYF | TGTGCCAGCAGTTACAACGGGAGGCACTCCTACGAGCAGTACTTC
TRBJ2-3 | TRBV5-4 | . | . | CASSLGSGGRTDTQYF | TGTGCCAGCAGCTTGGGATCCGGGGGGCGGACAGATACGCAGTATTTT
TRBJ2-2 | TRBV11-2 | . | . | CASSLQQGNTGELFF | TGTGCCAGCAGCCTCCAACAGGGTAACACCGGGGAGCTGTTTTTT
TRBJ2-7 | TRBV6-6 | . | . | CASSLRGIYEQYF | TGTGCCAGCAGTCTTAGGGGGATCTACGAGCAGTACTTC
TRBJ2-1 | TRBV5-4 | . | . | CASSFGGRATEQFF | TGTGCCAGCAGCTTTGGCGGTCGCGCCACTGAGCAGTTCTTC
TRBJ1-5 | TRBV6-6 | once | TRBD1 | CASSSPDRVGQPQHF | TGTGCCAGCAGTTCCCCCGACAGGGTGGGTCAGCCCCAGCATTTT
TRBJ2-1 | TRBV28 | . | . | CASSSTEFAHYNEQFF | TGTGCCAGCAGTTCCACTGAGTTTGCGCACTACAATGAGCAGTTCTTC
TRBJ2-1 | TRBV9 | . | . | CASSVAPHSSVSAYNEQFF | TGTGCCAGCAGCGTAGCCCCCCACTCTAGCGTCTCCGCCTACAATGAGCAGTTCTTC
TRBJ2-1 | TRBV5-1 | . | TRBD2 | CASSLGASGGNEQFF | TGCGCCAGCAGCTTGGGGGCTAGCGGGGGCAATGAGCAGTTCTTC
TRBJ1-4 | TRBV9 | few | TRBD1 | CASSVAGGRGEKLFF | TGTGCCAGCAGCGTAGCAGGGGGTAGAGGCGAAAAACTGTTTTTT
TRBJ1-2 | TRBV5-6 | . | TRBD1 | CASSWTGTGGYGYTF | TGTGCCAGCAGTTGGACCGGGACAGGGGGCTATGGCTACACCTTC
TRBJ1-2 | TRBV5-1 | . | . | CASSLAFAGNYGYTF | TGCGCCAGCAGCTTGGCCTTTGCGGGGAACTATGGCTACACCTTC
TRBJ2-3 | TRBV6-5 | . | . | CASSYPPDTQYF | TGTGCCAGCAGTTACCCCCCAGATACGCAGTATTTT
TRBJ2-3 | TRBV27 | . | . | CASSSSRASTDTQYF | TGTGCCAGCAGTTCCTCTCGAGCTAGCACAGATACGCAGTATTTT
TRBJ2-6 | TRBV5-1 | . | TRBD1 | CASSKGQVVDSGANVLTF | TGCGCCAGCAGCAAGGGACAGGTAGTGGACTCTGGGGCCAACGTCCTGACTTTC
TRBJ1-2 | TRBV6-6 | . | . | CASSLDGESDYGYTF | TGTGCCAGCAGCCTGGATGGGGAATCGGACTATGGCTACACCTTC
TRBJ2-1 | TRBV7-3 | . | . | CASSDQFYEQFF | TGTGCCAGCAGCGACCAATTCTATGAGCAGTTCTTC
TRBJ2-4 | TRBV2 | . | TRBD2 | CASSVGTSGPLAKNIQYF | TGTGCCAGCAGTGTGGGGACTAGCGGACCTCTAGCCAAAAACATTCAGTACTTC
TRBJ2-1 | TRBV4-2 | . | TRBD2 | CASSHSSASSGDYNEQFF | TGTGCCAGCAGCCATTCCAGTGCGTCTAGCGGGGACTACAATGAGCAGTTCTTC
TRBJ1-1 | TRBV5-1 | . | TRBD1 | CASSLAGQGSEAFF | TGCGCCAGCAGCTTGGCCGGACAGGGGTCTGAAGCTTTCTTT
TRBJ2-1 | TRBV29-1 | . | TRBD2 | CSVEGLAMNEQFF | TGCAGCGTTGAGGGACTAGCGATGAATGAGCAGTTCTTC
TRBJ2-5 | TRBV18 | . | . | CASSPPSAGRETQYF | TGTGCCAGCTCACCACCCTCGGCGGGGCGGGAGACCCAGTACTTC
TRBJ1-1 | TRBV18 | . | . | CASCPGGWDTEAFF | TGTGCCAGCTGTCCGGGTGGGTGGGACACTGAAGCTTTCTTT
TRBJ2-5 | TRBV19 | few | TRBD2 | CASSGGGETQYF | TGTGCCAGTAGTGGGGGAGGGGAGACCCAGTACTTC
TRBJ2-7 | TRBV5-1 | once | . | CASSLEGRMDEQYF | TGCGCCAGCAGCTTGGAGGGCAGGATGGACGAGCAGTACTTC
TRBJ2-2 | TRBV7-8 | . | TRBD1 | CASSQNRGSNTGELFF | TGTGCCAGCAGCCAGAACAGGGGGTCGAACACCGGGGAGCTGTTTTTT
TRBJ2-7 | TRBV19 | once | . | CASSIGRAYEQYF | TGTGCCAGTAGTATCGGCAGGGCCTACGAGCAGTACTTC
TRBJ1-2 | TRBV29-1 | once | TRBD1 | CSVDLGQGESGYTF | TGCAGCGTGGACCTGGGACAGGGGGAAAGTGGCTACACCTTC
TRBJ2-5 | TRBV7-7 | . | . | CASSSGAAQETQYF | TGTGCCAGCAGCTCTGGGGCGGCCCAAGAGACCCAGTACTTC
TRBJ2-5 | TRBV18 | few | . | CASSPPRPQETQYF | TGTGCCAGCTCACCACCCAGGCCCCAAGAGACCCAGTACTTC
TRBJ2-7 | TRBV28 | . | . | CASSLPGYEQYF | TGTGCCAGCAGTTTACCAGGCTACGAGCAGTACTTC
TRBJ2-7 | TRBV5-8 | once | . | CASSFGQSIF | TGTGCCAGCAGCTTTGGACAGAGCATCTTC
TRBJ2-7 | TRBV29-1 | . | . | CSVGGPYEQYF | TGCAGCGTTGGAGGCCCCTACGAGCAGTACTTC
TRBJ1-2 | TRBV4-2 | . | TRBD1 | CASSQDPRTGVGYTF | TGTGCCAGCAGCCAAGACCCCCGGACAGGCGTTGGCTACACCTTC
TRBJ1-5 | TRBV19 | . | . | CASKTGGWNQPQHF | TGTGCCAGTAAAACGGGCGGGTGGAATCAGCCCCAGCATTTT
TRBJ2-7 | TRBV28 | once | . | CASSLAWQGLSEQYF | TGTGCCAGCAGTTTAGCCTGGCAAGGCCTTTCGGAGCAGTACTTC
TRBJ1-1 | TRBV7-2 | . | . | CAWRAGPNTEAFF | TGTGCCTGGCGGGCTGGACCGAACACTGAAGCTTTCTTT
TRBJ1-1 | TRBV30 | . | . | CAWAGGRAFF | TGTGCCTGGGCGGGGGGGCGAGCTTTCTTT
TRBJ1-2 | TRBV11-1 | once | . | CASSLEGGRNYGYTF | TGTGCCAGCAGCTTAGAAGGGGGGCGAAACTATGGCTACACCTTC
TRBJ2-5 | TRBV6-6 | . | TRBD1 | CASSHGQGHQETQYF | TGTGCCAGCAGCCACGGACAGGGGCACCAAGAGACCCAGTACTTC
TRBJ2-7 | TRBV13 | . | TRBD2 | CASSLTGRDYEQYF | TGTGCCAGCAGCTTAACCGGGAGGGATTACGAGCAGTACTTC
TRBJ1-1 | TRBV5-1 | . | . | CASSLETQLEATEAFF | TGCGCCAGCAGCTTGGAGACCCAATTGGAGGCAACTGAAGCTTTCTTT
TRBJ1-5 | TRBV5-8 | . | . | CASSQSVPQHF | TGTGCCAGCAGCCAATCTGTGCCCCAGCATTTT
TRBJ1-3 | TRBV6-6 | . | TRBD1 | CASSTGQGAGNTIYF | TGTGCCAGCAGCACGGGACAGGGGGCTGGAAACACCATATATTTT
TRBJ2-7 | TRBV4-2 | . | TRBD1 | CASSHHRSGPGGYEQYF | TGTGCCAGCAGCCACCATCGCTCCGGGCCAGGGGGCTACGAGCAGTACTTC
TRBJ1-1 | TRBV7-9 | . | . | CASTLRGTEAFF | TGTGCCAGCACTCTTCGGGGGACTGAAGCTTTCTTT
TRBJ2-5 | TRBV6-1 | . | TRBD2 | CASEGTSGRQAQYF | TGTGCCAGCGAGGGGACTAGCGGGCGACAAGCCCAGTACTTC
TRBJ1-2 | TRBV4-3 | . | . | CASSKEDITYGYTF | TGCGCCAGCAGTAAGGAGGACATCACCTATGGCTACACCTTC
TRBJ1-2 | TRBV27 | few | . | CASSARGDNYGYTF | TGTGCCAGCAGTGCCCGGGGGGACAACTATGGCTACACCTTC
TRBJ2-2 | TRBV5-4 | . | . | CASSLELANTGELFF | TGTGCCAGCAGCTTGGAACTAGCTAACACCGGGGAGCTGTTTTTT